This TCR beta chain was sequenced in a study of T cells in Graves' hyperthyroidism and ophthalmopathy. Germline V gives CDR1 DFQATT, CDR2 SNEGSKA (reference sequence). The V end was cut by 3 bases, the J end by 4 bases, with 12 bases between. This CDR3 contains 13 residues. TCR beta CDR3 regions were amplified from RNA transcripts. The primer set for the first-round RT-PCR of the TCR CDR3 was HTBI. Via MiXCR, TCRdb re-called the multiplex PCR reads, giving one row per CDR3 protein. The top ten clones hold about 29% of a sample with 200,000 to 250,000 distinct CDR3 sequences, over 15% of them seen once. This clonotype was observed many times. The cohort's ophthalmopathy patients, a group with duration under 3 months, had a Clinical Activity Score of at least 3 and a NOSPECS grade of at least 4.

This clonotype was obtained from a woman aged 18-29 years with Graves' ophthalmopathy. The chain couples TRBV20-1 to TRBJ1-1; the D gene is possibly TRBD1 (5 bases). The sequenced sample was blood. The CDR3 nucleotides are TGCAGTGCTAGTGACAGTGGGCCCACTGAAGCTTTCTTT. Its protein is CSASDSGPTEAFF.